This entry is about one T cell receptor beta chain. This sample stems from a study of blood T cell repertoires in COVID-19. Only in-frame clones appear in the TCRdb table, and some are missing; sequencing was by immunoSEQ multiplex PCR. This table holds approximately 210,000 clones, around 88% found once. The CDR3 totals 11 residues. V was shortened by 5 bases and J by 4 bases, with 6 bases between the two germline ends. Germline V gene lookup returns CDR1 MNHEY and CDR2 SVGAGI. This TCR was recovered from a man younger than 35 with active or convalescent COVID-19. Sequenced input: peripheral blood. The chain is built from TRBV6-5 and TRBJ2-7; no firm D call. CDR3 nucleotides: TGTGCCAGCAGTATAGCATACGAGCAGTACTTC. Translating it yields CASSIAYEQYF.